The 12 T cell receptor beta chains presented below share a single source sample, sequenced in a study of blood T cells in healthy people across ages. A second roughly 6 to 12 cycle PCR used barcoded and J-beta primers. TCRdb called the 5' RACE reads again in MiXCR, with one record for every CDR3 protein. The sample includes about a million distinct CDR3 sequences, 40% to 60% of them seen just once. What was sequenced was blood. The receptors come from a man younger than 40 in good health.

The chain has TRBV6-6 and TRBJ1-2; 9 bases are shared with TRBD1. V lost 6 bases, J lost 7 bases, and 12 bases stayed unmatched. The CDR3 totals 15 residues. Germline V gives CDR1 MNHNY, CDR2 SVGAGI (reference sequence). The DNA for the CDR3 is TGTGCCAGCAGAGGTAGCCGGGACAGGGAAGGTGGCTACACCTTC. Translated, it gives CASRGSRDREGGYTF.

The gene calls are TRBV6-5 and TRBJ2-1, with 7 bases that match TRBD1. This CDR3 has 14 residues. The ends lost 5 bases at V and 5 bases at J; junction bases unmatched: 6. Germline CDR1 MNHEY, CDR2 SVGAGI. The CDR3 spells CASSPSTGHNEQFF. The CDR3 DNA sequence: TGTGCCAGCAGTCCGTCGACAGGGCACAATGAGCAGTTCTTC.

The genes are TRBV24-1 and TRBJ2-1; 11 positions agree with TRBD2. There are 14 residues in the CDR3. With 7 bases clipped from V and 7 bases from J, the junction kept 5 bases outside the gene matches. CDR1 is KGHDR and CDR2 is SFDVKD in the germline V gene. CDR3 sequence: CATRTSGEVNEQFF. CDR3 DNA sequence: TGTGCCACCAGGACTAGCGGGGAAGTGAATGAGCAGTTCTTC.

In this sample, this clonotype turned up a few times. This rearrangement joins TRBV3-1 to TRBJ1-5; 7 bases line up with TRBD1. The J segment lost 2 bases and the V segment lost 4 bases, leaving 5 bases of the junction unmatched. CDR1 and CDR2 (germline): LGHDT, YNNKEL (reference sequence). The CDR3 is 15 residues long. The DNA for the CDR3 is TGTGCCAGCAGCCCCCTAACAGGGGGCAATCAGCCCCAGCATTTT. Its translation: CASSPLTGGNQPQHF.

CDR3 protein: CASSTLMASRRETQYF. The CDR3 region has the DNA TGCGCCAGCAGCACACTCATGGCTAGCCGGCGGGAGACCCAGTACTTC. The chain couples TRBV5-1 to TRBJ2-7; tentatively, D is TRBD2 (5 bases). The J call could be wrong; TRBJ2-5 is a better fit for the DNA end. This CDR3 contains 16 residues. Germline V gene lookup returns CDR1 SGHRS and CDR2 YFSETQ.

The rearrangement uses TRBV20-1 and TRBJ1-5; tentative D call: TRBD1 (5 bases). The germline V gene has CDR1 DFQATT and CDR2 SNEGSKA (reference sequence). This CDR3 is built from 11 residues. For the CDR3, the DNA is TGCCCTTTGGAAATGGGACTGTTGCAGCATTTT. It yields the protein CPLEMGLLQHF.

This clonotype appeared a single time. This chain joins TRBV11-2 and TRBJ2-5; D unresolved. CDR1 is SGHAT, CDR2 FQNNGV, per germline. The V and J ends lost 1 base and 11 bases respectively, with 11 bases between them. The CDR3 runs 12 residues. The CDR3 DNA follows: TGTGCCAGCAGCTTAGTTAGCAATGAGCAGTACTTC. Protein sequence: CASSLVSNEQYF.

The chain is built from TRBV4-1 and TRBJ2-7; D uncertain. V dropped 4 bases and J dropped 1 base, with 14 bases sitting between them. This CDR3 comprises 15 residues. The germline V gene encodes CDR1 MGHRA and CDR2 YSYEKL. As DNA, the CDR3 is TGCGCCAGCAGCCGCTACCTTCACGATTCCTACGAGCAGTACTTC. Protein sequence: CASSRYLHDSYEQYF.

The V gene is TRBV20-1, the J gene TRBJ1-5, with D unclear. Looked up from germline, CDR1 is DFQATT and CDR2 is SNEGSKA (reference sequence). The CDR3 runs 13 residues. The germline V and J ends were trimmed by 4 bases and 2 bases, with 9 bases remaining between them. CDR3 DNA: TGCAGTGCTAATCCGGACGGCAATCAGCCCCAGCATTTT. It codes for CSANPDGNQPQHF.

This clonotype came up a few times. This chain uses TRBV11-3 with TRBJ2-1; possible D gene TRBD2, 6 bases. Germline V lookup: CDR1 SGHNT, CDR2 YENEEA. The CDR3 covers 14 residues. Trimming cost V 8 bases and J 8 bases, with 19 bases left between them. DNA of the CDR3: TGTGCCAGCCAGAACCGGCTAGCGATGGATGAGCAGTTCTTC. This codes for CASQNRLAMDEQFF.

The genes are TRBV6-2 or TRBV6-3 and TRBJ2-3; D may be TRBD2 (7 bases). V lost 0 bases and J lost 4, with 14 bases in between. The CDR3 contains 16 residues. Germline CDR1 and CDR2: MNHEY and SVGEGT. CDR3 bases: TGTGCCAGCAGTTACTCGAAGGGGGGGTTCGCAGATACGCAGTATTTT. Protein sequence: CASSYSKGGFADTQYF.

The V gene is TRBV4-3, the J gene TRBJ2-1; 10 bases match TRBD2. From germline, CDR1 is LGHNA and CDR2 YSLEER. The CDR3 has 18 amino acids. V shed 0 bases, J shed 6 bases, and the junction held 11 bases outside the gene matches. CDR3 coding DNA: TGCGCCAGCAGCCAAGATTCGAGGTCAGCGGGGGGGCCCAATGAGCAGTTCTTC. Translating it yields CASSQDSRSAGGPNEQFF.